This paragraph covers one TCR beta chain sequence. The data were taken from a study of T cell changes during pregnancy in multiple sclerosis. Assay: immunoSEQ multiplex PCR; the TCRdb copy retains only in-frame clones and omits some. The table has 20,000 or so clones, 88% seen once; the top ten hold 4.5% to 6%. The TCR sequence derives from a female donor in good health, enrolled as a control in a pregnancy study. The material sequenced was CD8+ T cells from peripheral blood mononuclear cells, taken after pregnancy.

CDR3 nucleotides: TGTGCCAGCAGTGAATTTCAGGGGGCCTATGGCTACACCTTC. Its protein is CASSEFQGAYGYTF. V gene TRBV6-1 combines with J gene TRBJ1-2; 8 bases map to TRBD1. This CDR3 is built from 14 residues. In germline, CDR1 is MNHNS, CDR2 SASEGT. V gave up 2 bases and J gave up 4 bases; unmatched junction bases: 3.